The 24 T cell receptor beta chains in this list originate from one sample, sequenced in a study of cytomegalovirus exposure and HLA in healthy donors. The PCR used 60 Vbeta and 13 Jbeta primers. Sequencing was performed with immunoSEQ multiplex PCR; in TCRdb, only in-frame clones are kept and a portion is missing. The data contain around 260,000 clones, 80% of them singletons. Sequencing input: PBMCs. The source is a girl aged 2 to 10 in good health and CMV-seronegative.

The chain carries TRBV23-1 and TRBJ1-2; tentative D call: TRBD1 (5 bases). TRBV23-1 is an ORF for which the function is uncertain. The V gene lost 4 bases and the J gene lost 4 bases, with 16 bases spanning the gap. The CDR3 runs 15 residues. This CDR3 is CASSRPWGRLYGYTF. The CDR3 coding sequence is TGCGCCAGCAGTCGCCCCTGGGGGAGGCTCTATGGCTACACCTTC.

V and J are TRBV6-5 and TRBJ2-7; 9 bases are a match to TRBD1. This CDR3 has 15 residues. The germline CDR1 and CDR2 sequences are MNHEY and SVGAGI. J gave up 0 bases and V 6 bases, and 6 bases lay outside the gene matches. This CDR3 is CASRVGTGYSYEQYF. The CDR3, as DNA: TGTGCCAGCAGGGTGGGGACAGGGTACTCCTACGAGCAGTACTTC.

This clone showed up just once. The chain recombines TRBV7-6 with TRBJ2-7, with 10 bases fitting TRBD2. J was trimmed by 0 bases and V by 5 bases; bases with no gene match: 7. Germline V gene sequence: CDR1 SGHVS, CDR2 FNYEAQ. The CDR3 spans 16 residues. CDR3 nucleotides: TGTGCCAGCAGCACAACTAGCGGGGCTAGCTCCTACGAGCAGTACTTC. Amino acids: CASSTTSGASSYEQYF.

This clone was picked up a small number of times. J is TRBJ1-5 and V is TRBV15; TRBD1 agrees at 7 bases. Germline V lookup: CDR1 LNHNV, CDR2 YYDKDF (reference sequence). Trimming at V came to 0 bases and at J to 4 bases, leaving 21 bases not matched to a gene. This CDR3 comprises 21 residues. CDR3 nucleotide sequence: TGTGCCACCAGCAGAGAAATTAAGGCGCAGGGGGATTTTCGGGAAAATCAGCCCCAGCATTTT. Its protein product is CATSREIKAQGDFRENQPQHF.

V is TRBV7-3 and J is TRBJ2-3; 7 bases match TRBD2. Germline trimming cut 5 bases from V and 2 bases from J; bases unmatched to any gene: 1. This CDR3 comprises 13 residues. Germline V gene data show CDR1 as SGHTA and CDR2 as FQGTGA. CDR3 amino acids: CASSRDYTDTQYF. The CDR3 nucleotides are TGTGCCAGCAGCAGGGACTACACAGATACGCAGTATTTT.

This chain links TRBV5-6 with TRBJ2-5; tentatively, D is TRBD2 (6 bases). The last part of the DNA fits TRBJ2-7 better; the J call may be wrong. Germline-derived CDR1 and CDR2 are SGHDT and YYEEEE. The CDR3 loop spans 13 amino acids. This chain's CDR3 is CASSLAGGNEQYF. In DNA form, the CDR3 reads TGTGCCAGCAGCTTGGCCGGAGGGAACGAGCAGTACTTC.

CDR3 nucleotides: TGTGCCTGGAGAACCAGGGCCCACGAGCAGTACTTC. Translated, it gives CAWRTRAHEQYF. The J gene is TRBJ2-7, the V gene TRBV30; TRBD1 is a possible D gene (5 bases). The germline V gene has CDR1 GTSNPN and CDR2 SVGIG (reference sequence). Trimming removed 3 bases at V and 5 bases at J, with 11 bases between. This CDR3 comprises 12 residues.

The chain links TRBV9 to TRBJ1-1; 7 bases line up with TRBD1. CDR3 size: 15 residues. CDR1 SGDLS and CDR2 YYNGEE come from the germline V gene. Unmatched junction bases numbered 6, after V lost 0 bases and J lost 4 bases. Here the CDR3 reads CASSVGAGGTTEAFF. CDR3 DNA: TGTGCCAGCAGCGTAGGGGCAGGGGGAACCACTGAAGCTTTCTTT.

The V and J genes are TRBV27 and TRBJ1-5; TRBD1 matches at 8 bases. J was trimmed by 1 base and V by 6 bases; bases with no gene match: 5. The CDR3 spans 15 residues. Germline V gene lookup returns CDR1 MNHEY and CDR2 SMNVEV (reference sequence). CDR3 region: CASSRTGTSNQPQHF. DNA for the CDR3: TGTGCCAGCAGCCGGACAGGGACAAGCAATCAGCCCCAGCATTTT.

The genes are TRBV7-9 and TRBJ2-3; 7 bases are a match to TRBD2. The CDR3 extends over 14 amino acids. V dropped 7 bases and J dropped 3; count of bases not matched to a gene: 7. The germline V gene has CDR1 SEHNR and CDR2 FQNEAQ (reference sequence). The CDR3 protein is CASTWGRGTDTQYF. CDR3 nucleotide sequence: TGTGCCAGCACCTGGGGGAGGGGAACAGATACGCAGTATTTT.

The J gene is TRBJ2-7, the V gene TRBV19; 7 bases fit TRBD1. The length of the CDR3 is 13 residues. V lost 8 bases, J lost 1 base, and 5 bases stayed unmatched. Germline CDR1 and CDR2: LNHDA and SQIVND (reference sequence). Here the CDR3 DNA reads TGTGCCAGTGGGACAGTTCCATCCTACGAGCAGTACTTC. Its protein is CASGTVPSYEQYF.

This chain uses TRBV9 with TRBJ1-1, with 7 bases that match TRBD1. V shed 3 bases, J shed 1 base, and the junction held 3 bases outside the gene matches. This CDR3 comprises 14 residues. CDR1 SGDLS and CDR2 YYNGEE come from the germline V gene. The CDR3 DNA follows: TGTGCCAGCAGCGCAACAGGGGAGAACACTGAAGCTTTCTTT. This translates into CASSATGENTEAFF.

This rearrangement joins TRBV7-8 to TRBJ2-3, with TRBD2 matching over 10 bases. Germline lookup yields CDR1 SGHVS and CDR2 FQNEAQ. The CDR3 totals 14 residues. V shed 4 bases, J shed 7 bases, and the junction held 5 bases outside the gene matches. Here the CDR3 reads CASSYSGGSNTQYF. CDR3 DNA sequence: TGTGCCAGCAGCTATAGCGGGGGGAGTAATACGCAGTATTTT. The full variable domain, in which reference TRBV7-8 and TRBJ2-3 provide the parts outside the CDR3, is GAGVSQSPRYKVAKRGQDVALRCDPISGHVSLFWYQQALGQGPEFLTYFQNEAQLDKSGLPSDRFFAERPEGSVSTLKIQRTQQEDSAVYLCASSYSGGSNTQYFGPGTRLTVL.

The V gene is TRBV10-3, the J gene TRBJ1-2; 7 bases agree with TRBD1. Germline V CDR1 and CDR2: ENHRY, SYGVKD. The CDR3 has 13 amino acids. The junction had 6 bases not matched to a gene; V was cut back by 8 bases and J by 3 bases. CDR3 loop: CAIWQGEHYGYTF. The CDR3 DNA reads TGTGCCATCTGGCAGGGGGAACACTATGGCTACACCTTC.

Written as DNA, the CDR3 is TGCGCCAGCAGCTGGGACTGGCAGCTCCAAGAGACCCAGTACTTC. Its protein is CASSWDWQLQETQYF. V gene TRBV5-1 combines with J gene TRBJ2-5; D is perhaps TRBD2 (6 bases). The germline CDR1 and CDR2 sequences are SGHRS and YFSETQ. CDR3 length: 15 amino acids. V was cut by 3 bases and J by 1 base, with 13 bases left in between.

The chain has TRBV21-1 and TRBJ1-2; the DNA was not compared with TRBD1, the D call given in the table. TRBV21-1 is classified as a pseudogene. This CDR3 spans 15 amino acids. The CDR3 DNA sequence: TGTGCCAGCAGCAGACTTCTTGACAGGAGCTATGGCTACACCTTC. Protein: CASSRLLDRSYGYTF.

The rearrangement links TRBV10-1 to TRBJ2-3; TRBD2 matches at 11 bases. This CDR3 has 15 amino acids. The V gene end was trimmed by 9 bases and the J gene end by 7 bases; junction bases not matched to a gene: 12. Germline CDR1 reads WNHNN; CDR2 reads SYGVQD (reference sequence). This CDR3 is CARYSSGGPPNTQYF. CDR3 in DNA: TGCGCCAGATATTCTAGCGGGGGGCCCCCCAATACGCAGTATTTT.

This clone was detected a few times. The V call is TRBV7-3, the J call TRBJ2-7; TRBD2 agrees at 13 bases. Germline assignment: CDR1 SGHTA and CDR2 FQGTGA. The CDR3 is 21 amino acids. The V gene end was trimmed by 0 bases and the J gene end by 0 bases; junction bases not matched to a gene: 14. CDR3 loop: CASSLTPPGETSGGNSYEQYF. The CDR3 region has the DNA TGTGCCAGCAGCTTAACCCCGCCGGGGGAGACTAGCGGGGGGAACTCCTACGAGCAGTACTTC.

This rearrangement joins TRBV7-9 to TRBJ1-2; D is ambiguous. This CDR3 region has 14 residues. Germline loops: CDR1 SEHNR, CDR2 FQNEAQ (reference sequence). Deletions cut 1 base from V and 3 bases from J, with 9 bases between. CDR3: CASSLVSQYYGYTF. The CDR3 DNA reads as TGTGCCAGCAGCTTAGTTTCGCAGTACTATGGCTACACCTTC.

In nucleotides, the CDR3 is TGTGCCAGCAGTGAGCCGGGACAGGGGCGCAACGAGCAGTACTTC. Encoded protein: CASSEPGQGRNEQYF. The chain employs TRBV6-1 and TRBJ2-7, with TRBD1 matching 10 bases. In germline, CDR1 is MNHNS, CDR2 SASEGT. The CDR3 consists of 15 residues. V gave up 3 bases and J gave up 5 bases; unmatched junction bases: 7.

The CDR3 here is CASSLYSDSPLHF. CDR3 nucleotides: TGTGCCAGCAGTTTATATTCCGATTCACCCCTCCACTTT. V usage is TRBV27 and J usage is TRBJ1-6, with D uncertain. The germline gives CDR1 MNHEY, CDR2 SMNVEV (reference sequence). CDR3 length: 13 residues. V was shortened by 1 base and J by 8 bases, with 6 bases between the two germline ends.

The chain couples TRBV5-6 to TRBJ2-3; the D is unclear. Germline V gene sequence: CDR1 SGHDT, CDR2 YYEEEE. V was shortened by 4 bases and J by 4 bases, with 10 bases between the two germline ends. The CDR3 runs to 13 residues. CDR3 loop: CASSPESSDTQYF. CDR3 nucleotide sequence: TGTGCCAGCAGCCCCGAGTCGTCAGATACGCAGTATTTT.

A few counts support this clone. The rearrangement links TRBV28 to TRBJ2-3; TRBD2 aligns across 8 bases. There are 19 residues in the CDR3. Trimming took 8 bases from V and 4 from J; bases not matched to a gene: 23. Per germline, CDR1 MDHEN and CDR2 SYDVKM. This chain's CDR3 is CASRYILPQAGEVSDTQYF. CDR3 bases: TGTGCCAGCCGATACATCCTGCCACAAGCGGGAGAAGTTTCAGATACGCAGTATTTT. The full variable domain, in which reference TRBV28 and TRBJ2-3 provide the parts outside the CDR3, is DVKVTQSSRYLVKRTGEKVFLECVQDMDHENMFWYRQDPGLGLRLIYFSYDVKMKEKGDIPEGYSVSREKKERFSLILESASTNQTSMYLCASRYILPQAGEVSDTQYFGPGTRLTVL.

This chain links TRBV29-1 with TRBJ2-2; 9 bases agree with TRBD2. The CDR3 is 13 residues long. V gave up 3 bases and J gave up 8 bases; unmatched junction bases: 4. Germline CDR1 SQVTM, CDR2 ANQGSEA. CDR3 sequence: CSVDIAGAGELFF. The CDR3 nucleotides are TGCAGCGTTGATATAGCGGGAGCGGGGGAGCTGTTTTTT.